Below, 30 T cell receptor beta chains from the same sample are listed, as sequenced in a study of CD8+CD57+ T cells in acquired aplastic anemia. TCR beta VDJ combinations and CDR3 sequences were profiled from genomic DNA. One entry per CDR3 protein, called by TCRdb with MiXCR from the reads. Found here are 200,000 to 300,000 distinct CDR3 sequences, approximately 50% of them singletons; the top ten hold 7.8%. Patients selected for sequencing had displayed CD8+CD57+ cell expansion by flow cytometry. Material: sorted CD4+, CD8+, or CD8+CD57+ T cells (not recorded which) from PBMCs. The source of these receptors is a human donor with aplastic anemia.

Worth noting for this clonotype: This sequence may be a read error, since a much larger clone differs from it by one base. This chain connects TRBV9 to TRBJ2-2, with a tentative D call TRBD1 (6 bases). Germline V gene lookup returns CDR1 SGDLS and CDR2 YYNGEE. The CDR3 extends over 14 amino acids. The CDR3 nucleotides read TGTGCCAGCAGCGTAAGGGGGAACGCCGGGGAGCTGTTTTTT. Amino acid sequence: CASSVRGNAGELFF.

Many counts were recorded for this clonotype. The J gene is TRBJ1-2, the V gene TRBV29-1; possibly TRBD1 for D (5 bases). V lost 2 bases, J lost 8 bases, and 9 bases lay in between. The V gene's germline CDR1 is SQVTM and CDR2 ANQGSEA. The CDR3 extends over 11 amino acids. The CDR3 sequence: CSVEPGRGYTF. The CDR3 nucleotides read TGCAGCGTTGAACCAGGGAGGGGCTACACCTTC.

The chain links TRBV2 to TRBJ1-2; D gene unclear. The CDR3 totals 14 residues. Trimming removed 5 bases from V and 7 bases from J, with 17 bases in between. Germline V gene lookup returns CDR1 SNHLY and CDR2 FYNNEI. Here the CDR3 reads CASSLGRTGGGYTF. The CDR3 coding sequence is TGTGCCAGCAGTCTTGGGAGGACCGGCGGTGGCTACACCTTC.

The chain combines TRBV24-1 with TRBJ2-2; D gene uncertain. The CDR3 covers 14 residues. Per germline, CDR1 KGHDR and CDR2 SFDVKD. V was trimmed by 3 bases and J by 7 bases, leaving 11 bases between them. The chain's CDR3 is CATSDHQNCGELFF. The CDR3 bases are TGTGCCACCAGTGATCACCAGAACTGCGGGGAGCTGTTTTTT.

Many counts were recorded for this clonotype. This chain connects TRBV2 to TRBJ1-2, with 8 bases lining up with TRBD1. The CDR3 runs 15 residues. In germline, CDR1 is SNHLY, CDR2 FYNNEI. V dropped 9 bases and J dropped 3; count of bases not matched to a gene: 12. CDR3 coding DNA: TGTGCCAGGAGACAGGGGAGCGAATTTGACTATGGCTACACCTTC. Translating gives CARRQGSEFDYGYTF.

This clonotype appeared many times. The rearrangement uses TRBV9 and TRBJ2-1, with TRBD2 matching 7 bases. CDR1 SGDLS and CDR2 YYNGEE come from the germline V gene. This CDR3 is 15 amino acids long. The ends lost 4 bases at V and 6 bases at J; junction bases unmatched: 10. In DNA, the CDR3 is TGTGCCAGCAGCTCTCCCACTAGCGCTGTCAATGAGCAGTTCTTC. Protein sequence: CASSSPTSAVNEQFF.

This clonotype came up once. CDR3: CATRQGGDEQFF. The CDR3 DNA is TGTGCCACCAGGCAGGGGGGAGATGAGCAGTTCTTC. The chain couples TRBV24-1 to TRBJ2-1; possibly TRBD1 for D (7 bases). The ends were cut back, 7 bases at V and 8 bases at J, with 11 bases in the middle. The CDR3 totals 12 residues. Germline V gene data show CDR1 as KGHDR and CDR2 as SFDVKD.

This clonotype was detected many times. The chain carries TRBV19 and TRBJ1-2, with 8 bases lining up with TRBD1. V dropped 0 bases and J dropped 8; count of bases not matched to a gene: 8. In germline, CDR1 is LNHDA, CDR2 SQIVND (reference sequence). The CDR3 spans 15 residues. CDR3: CASSIDHSGGGGYTF. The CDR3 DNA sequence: TGTGCCAGTAGTATAGATCATTCAGGGGGCGGCGGCTACACCTTC.

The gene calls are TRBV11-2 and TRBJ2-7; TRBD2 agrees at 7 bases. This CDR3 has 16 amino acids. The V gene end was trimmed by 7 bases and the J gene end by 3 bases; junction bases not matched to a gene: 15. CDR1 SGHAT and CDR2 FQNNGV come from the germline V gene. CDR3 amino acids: CASTPRSSGSYYEQYF. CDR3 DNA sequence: TGTGCCAGCACACCCCGGTCTAGCGGTTCATACTACGAGCAGTACTTC.

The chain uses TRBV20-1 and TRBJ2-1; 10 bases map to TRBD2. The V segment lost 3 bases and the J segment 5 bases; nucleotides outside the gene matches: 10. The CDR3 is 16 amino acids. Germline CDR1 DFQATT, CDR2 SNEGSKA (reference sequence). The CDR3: CSASPSGSHLNNEQFF. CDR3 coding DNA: TGCAGTGCTAGTCCTAGCGGGAGCCACCTGAACAATGAGCAGTTCTTC.

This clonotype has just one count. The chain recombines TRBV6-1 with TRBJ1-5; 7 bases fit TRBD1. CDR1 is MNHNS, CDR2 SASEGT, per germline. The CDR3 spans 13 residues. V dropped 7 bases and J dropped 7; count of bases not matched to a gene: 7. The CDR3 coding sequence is TGTGCCAGCAACCAGGACAGGCGACAGCCCCAGCATTTT. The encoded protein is CASNQDRRQPQHF.

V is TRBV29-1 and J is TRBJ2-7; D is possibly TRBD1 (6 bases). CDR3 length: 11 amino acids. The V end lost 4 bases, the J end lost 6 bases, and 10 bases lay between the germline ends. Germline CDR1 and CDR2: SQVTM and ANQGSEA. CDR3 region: CSVVSGAEQYF. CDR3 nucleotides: TGCAGCGTTGTGTCAGGGGCCGAGCAGTACTTC.

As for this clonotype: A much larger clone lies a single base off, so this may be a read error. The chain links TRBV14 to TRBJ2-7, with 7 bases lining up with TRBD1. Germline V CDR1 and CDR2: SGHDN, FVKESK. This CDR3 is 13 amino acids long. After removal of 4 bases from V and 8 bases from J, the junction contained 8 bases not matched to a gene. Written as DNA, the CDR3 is TGTGCCAGCAGCCCAGGGACAGTCTCGAAGCAGTACTTC. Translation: CASSPGTVSKQYF.

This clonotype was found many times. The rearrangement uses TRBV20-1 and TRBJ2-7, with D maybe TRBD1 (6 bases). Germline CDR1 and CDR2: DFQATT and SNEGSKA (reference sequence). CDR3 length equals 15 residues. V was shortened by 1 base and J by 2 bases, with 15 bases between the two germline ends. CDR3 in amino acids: CSARGQGTWAYEQYF. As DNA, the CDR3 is TGCAGTGCTAGAGGTCAGGGGACGTGGGCCTACGAGCAGTACTTC.

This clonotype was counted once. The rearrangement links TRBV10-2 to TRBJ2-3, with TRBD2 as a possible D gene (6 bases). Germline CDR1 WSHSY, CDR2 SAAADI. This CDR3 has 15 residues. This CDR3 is CVSKKKTGAGDTQYF. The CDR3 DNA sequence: TGCGTCAGTAAAAAAAAAACGGGAGCGGGTGATACGCAGTATTTT.

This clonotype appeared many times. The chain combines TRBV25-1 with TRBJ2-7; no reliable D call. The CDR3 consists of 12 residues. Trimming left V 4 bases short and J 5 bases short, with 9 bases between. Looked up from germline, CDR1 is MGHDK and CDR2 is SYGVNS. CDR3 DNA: TGTGCCAGCAGTGGGGGATGGAACGAGCAGTACTTC. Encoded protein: CASSGGWNEQYF.

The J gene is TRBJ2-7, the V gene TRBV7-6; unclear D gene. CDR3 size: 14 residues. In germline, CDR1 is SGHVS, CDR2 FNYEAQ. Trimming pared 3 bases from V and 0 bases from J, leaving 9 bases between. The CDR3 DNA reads TGTGCCAGCAGCTTCTCAGAAGGCTCCTACGAGCAGTACTTC. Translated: CASSFSEGSYEQYF.

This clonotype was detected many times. CDR3 region: CASSLAVRGASYNEQFF. CDR3 bases: TGTGCCAGCAGCTTAGCGGTCCGGGGGGCCTCCTACAATGAGCAGTTCTTC. The chain combines TRBV7-6 with TRBJ2-1; possibly TRBD2 for D (7 bases). The V gene's germline CDR1 is SGHVS and CDR2 FNYEAQ. The CDR3 is 17 residues long. The germline V and J ends were trimmed by 0 bases and 0 bases, with 12 bases remaining between them.

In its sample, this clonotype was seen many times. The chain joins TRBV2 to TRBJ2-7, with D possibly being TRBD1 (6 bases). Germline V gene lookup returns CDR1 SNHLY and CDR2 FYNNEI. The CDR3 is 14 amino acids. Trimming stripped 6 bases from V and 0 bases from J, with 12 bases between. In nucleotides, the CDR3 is TGTGCCAGCAGCCACAGGGTTTACTCCTACGAGCAGTACTTC. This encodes CASSHRVYSYEQYF.

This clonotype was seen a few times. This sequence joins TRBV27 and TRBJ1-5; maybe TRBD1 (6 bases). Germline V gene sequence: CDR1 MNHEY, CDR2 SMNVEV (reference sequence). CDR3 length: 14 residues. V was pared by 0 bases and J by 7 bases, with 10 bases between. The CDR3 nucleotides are TGTGCCAGCAGTTTATCTGCGGACAGACAGCCCCAGCATTTT. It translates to CASSLSADRQPQHF.

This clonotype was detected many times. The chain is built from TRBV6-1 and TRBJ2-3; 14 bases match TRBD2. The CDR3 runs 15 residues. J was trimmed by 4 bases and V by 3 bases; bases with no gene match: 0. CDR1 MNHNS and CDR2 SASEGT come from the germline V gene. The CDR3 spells CASSETSGGADTQYF. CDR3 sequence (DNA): TGTGCCAGCAGTGAGACTAGCGGGGGGGCAGATACGCAGTATTTT.

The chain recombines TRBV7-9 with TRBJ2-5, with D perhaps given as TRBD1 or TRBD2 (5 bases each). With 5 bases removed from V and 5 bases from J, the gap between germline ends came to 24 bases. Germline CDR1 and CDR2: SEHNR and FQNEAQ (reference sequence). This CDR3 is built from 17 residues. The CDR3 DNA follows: TGTGCCAGCAGCCCCTTTATGAGGGGATACTACAATGAGACCCAGTACTTC. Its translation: CASSPFMRGYYNETQYF.

CDR3 DNA sequence: TGCAGCTCGGATCGCGTATTGGAGTTTCCCTACAATGAGCAGTTCTTC. This encodes CSSDRVLEFPYNEQFF. The chain has TRBV20-1 and TRBJ2-1; D gene unclear. This CDR3 is 16 amino acids long. Germline V CDR1 and CDR2: DFQATT, SNEGSKA (reference sequence).

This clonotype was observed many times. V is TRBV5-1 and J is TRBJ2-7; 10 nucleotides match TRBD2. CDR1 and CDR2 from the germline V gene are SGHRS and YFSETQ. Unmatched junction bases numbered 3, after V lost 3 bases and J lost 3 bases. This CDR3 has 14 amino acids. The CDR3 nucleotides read TGCGCCAGCAGCTGGACTAGCGGAAACTACGAGCAGTACTTC. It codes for CASSWTSGNYEQYF.

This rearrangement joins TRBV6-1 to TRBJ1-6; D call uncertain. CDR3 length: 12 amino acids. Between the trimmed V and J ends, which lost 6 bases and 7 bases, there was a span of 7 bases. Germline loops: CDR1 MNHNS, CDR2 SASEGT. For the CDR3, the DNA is TGTGCCAGCAGGGATCGAAATTCACCCCTCCACTTT. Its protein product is CASRDRNSPLHF.

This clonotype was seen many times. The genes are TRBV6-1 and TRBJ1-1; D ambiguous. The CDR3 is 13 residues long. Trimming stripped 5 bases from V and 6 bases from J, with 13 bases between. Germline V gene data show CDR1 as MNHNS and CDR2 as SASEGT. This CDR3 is CASSSTEVPEAFF. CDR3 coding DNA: TGTGCCAGCAGTTCTACCGAGGTCCCTGAAGCTTTCTTT.

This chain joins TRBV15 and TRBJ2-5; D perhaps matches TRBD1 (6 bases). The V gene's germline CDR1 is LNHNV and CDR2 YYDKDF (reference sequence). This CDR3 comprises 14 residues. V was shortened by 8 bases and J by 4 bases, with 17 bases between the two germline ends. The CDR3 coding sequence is TGTGCCACCTCGATAAACAGGGTCGCAGAGACCCAGTACTTC. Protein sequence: CATSINRVAETQYF.

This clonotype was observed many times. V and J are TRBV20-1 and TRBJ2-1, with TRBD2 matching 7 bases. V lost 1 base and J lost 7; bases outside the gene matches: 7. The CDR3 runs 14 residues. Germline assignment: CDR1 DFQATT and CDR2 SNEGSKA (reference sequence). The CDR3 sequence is CSARGTRGLNEQFF. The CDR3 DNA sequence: TGCAGTGCTAGAGGGACTAGAGGACTAAATGAGCAGTTCTTC.

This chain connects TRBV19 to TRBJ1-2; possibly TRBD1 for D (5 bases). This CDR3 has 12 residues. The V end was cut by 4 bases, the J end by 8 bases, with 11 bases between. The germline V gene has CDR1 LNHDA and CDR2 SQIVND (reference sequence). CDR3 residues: CASSRAGQGYTF. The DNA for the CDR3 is TGTGCCAGTAGTAGGGCAGGGCAAGGCTACACCTTC.

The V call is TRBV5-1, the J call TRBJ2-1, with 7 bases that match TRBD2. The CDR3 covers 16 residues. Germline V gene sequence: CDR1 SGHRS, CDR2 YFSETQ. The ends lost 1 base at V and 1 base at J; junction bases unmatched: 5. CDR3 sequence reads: CASSLQLATSYNEQFF. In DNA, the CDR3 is TGCGCCAGCAGCTTGCAACTAGCGACTTCCTACAATGAGCAGTTCTTC.